In this sample, the clone carrying this T cell receptor beta chain turned up many times. This record comes from a study of human T cells and chemical hapten exposure. This CDR3 comprises 15 residues. Trimming pared 1 base from V and 2 bases from J, leaving 12 bases between. The V gene's germline CDR1 is SGHRS and CDR2 YFSETQ. Time point meaning: pre-sensitization, week 0. Treatment: therapeutic diphenylcyclopropenone sensitization with weekly scalp DPC. Blood collection took place prior to placing each patch test. Alopecia patients deemed DPC-suitable, aged 18 to 70, excluding pregnancy. TCRdb re-called the RACE reads with MiXCR, one entry per CDR3 protein. The sample carries about 120,000 distinct CDR3 sequences, roughly 13% recorded once.

The J gene is TRBJ1-2, the V gene TRBV5-1; D is possibly TRBD1 (5 bases). The sample consisted of whole blood, taken in connection with sensitization to the hapten diphenylcyclopropenone (DPC). This clonotype originated in a woman aged 18-29 years with alopecia areata. Some clones in this sample may be carry-over from other donors' samples. The CDR3 DNA sequence: TGCGCCAGCAGCTTGAATGCAGGGAACAACTATGGCTACACCTTC. Translation: CASSLNAGNNYGYTF.